The 14 T cell receptor beta chains listed next were all sequenced from one sample in a study of T cells after yellow fever vaccination (dated by TCRdb to the late 2010s). The library relied on 5' RACE. Sequenced on an Illumina NovaSeq 6000. TCRdb reprocessing: public reads trimmed at Q25 with fastp, clones called with MiXCR, in-frame beta chains kept. Rows are combined by CDR3 protein, so each entry shows the most common genes and DNA. The sample has 310,000 or so distinct CDR3 sequences on record, 3% to 4.5% of them singletons. 20% to 30% of the sample belongs to the ten largest clones. The treatment or condition label here, explained by the study, means: live attenuated yellow fever vaccine strain. Here the sequenced sample was PBMCs, taken on the day of the yellow fever booster vaccination. The receptors here all came from a young man who received the YFV17D yellow fever vaccine.

This clonotype was observed at least ten times. V gene TRBV29-1 combines with J gene TRBJ2-5, with D maybe TRBD1 (6 bases). The V end was cut by 7 bases, the J end by 1 base, with 10 bases between. Germline V gene lookup returns CDR1 SQVTM and CDR2 ANQGSEA. CDR3 length: 12 residues. The CDR3: CSANRVQETQYF. The CDR3 nucleotides are TGCAGCGCTAACAGGGTCCAAGAGACCCAGTACTTC.

This clonotype appeared many times. The CDR3, as DNA: TGCGCCAGCCGGTTCCTTGCTGACACCGGGGAGCTGTTTTTT. This encodes CASRFLADTGELFF. V is TRBV5-1 and J is TRBJ2-2, with no clear D. Germline loops: CDR1 SGHRS, CDR2 YFSETQ. Trimming took 7 bases from V and 3 from J, leaving 13 bases between them. The CDR3 has 14 residues.

This clonotype has more than one count but fewer than ten. V gene TRBV12-3 or TRBV12-4 combines with J gene TRBJ1-1; D remains unclear. Trimming pared 1 base from V and 7 bases from J, leaving 7 bases between. This CDR3 is built from 12 residues. This CDR3 is CASSLVGIEAFF. As DNA, the CDR3 is TGTGCCAGCAGTTTAGTTGGGATTGAAGCTTTCTTT.

The genes are TRBV5-4 and TRBJ2-2; D is possibly TRBD1 or TRBD2 (5 bases each). Germline V gene sequence: CDR1 SGHNT, CDR2 YYREEE (reference sequence). V lost 0 bases and J 4 bases, leaving 13 bases between the germline ends. This CDR3 is built from 16 residues. CDR3 DNA: TGTGCCAGCAGCTTGGATTTTCCAGGGACCACCGGGGAGCTGTTTTTT. Its translation: CASSLDFPGTTGELFF.

J is TRBJ2-5 and V is TRBV7-2; D uncertain. CDR1 and CDR2 from the germline V gene are SGHTA and FQGNSA. Trimming left V 3 bases short and J 2 bases short, with 16 bases between. The CDR3 is 16 amino acids. This chain's CDR3 is CASSFRIGGTQETQYF. CDR3 nucleotides: TGTGCCAGCAGCTTTAGGATAGGCGGAACACAAGAGACCCAGTACTTC.

V gene TRBV7-9 combines with J gene TRBJ2-3, with a tentative D call TRBD2 (6 bases). Trimming shortened V by 6 bases and J by 3 bases, and 10 bases separated the two germline ends. The CDR3 length is 13 residues. The germline V gene has CDR1 SEHNR and CDR2 FQNEAQ (reference sequence). The CDR3 protein is CASRRDRTDTQYF. The CDR3 DNA follows: TGTGCCAGCAGGCGGGACCGTACAGATACGCAGTATTTT. The complete variable domain, with remaining parts taken from reference TRBV7-9 and TRBJ2-3, reads DTGVSQNPRHKITKRGQNVTFRCDPISEHNRLYWYRQTLGQGPEFLTYFQNEAQLEKSRLLSDRFSAERPKGSFSTLEIQRTEQGDSAMYLCASRRDRTDTQYFGPGTRLTVL.

This clonotype was detected ten times or more. The rearrangement joins TRBV30 to TRBJ1-1; D ambiguous. Germline CDR1 GTSNPN, CDR2 SVGIG (reference sequence). CDR3 length: 13 amino acids. With 2 bases removed from V and 3 bases from J, the gap between germline ends came to 10 bases. CDR3 bases: TGTGCCTGGAGTTTATCCCGGGACACTGAAGCTTTCTTT. Translating gives CAWSLSRDTEAFF.

This clonotype has a handful of counts. The gene calls are TRBV18 and TRBJ2-1, with 7 bases fitting TRBD1. Trimming at V came to 6 bases and at J to 9 bases, leaving 11 bases not matched to a gene. CDR1 is KGHSH and CDR2 is LQKENI in the germline V gene. CDR3 size: 14 residues. CDR3 sequence (DNA): TGTGCCAGCTCGTTCACAGGGGTGGATGGTGAGCAGTTCTTC. This encodes CASSFTGVDGEQFF.

In this sample, this clonotype turned up a few times. The chain couples TRBV29-1 to TRBJ2-3; 11 nucleotides agree with TRBD2. After removal of 6 bases from V and 5 bases from J, the junction contained 10 bases not matched to a gene. Germline V lookup: CDR1 SQVTM, CDR2 ANQGSEA. The CDR3 contains 15 residues. CDR3 in amino acids: CSVVLAGGRVDTQYF. CDR3 in DNA: TGCAGCGTCGTATTAGCGGGGGGGCGGGTAGATACGCAGTATTTT.

This chain links TRBV4-3 with TRBJ2-2; 9 nucleotides line up with TRBD2. V dropped 3 bases and J dropped 1; count of bases not matched to a gene: 3. Germline V gene data show CDR1 as LGHNA and CDR2 as YSLEER. CDR3 size: 16 residues. Here the CDR3 reads CASSHQLAGNTGELFF. The CDR3, as DNA: TGCGCCAGCAGCCACCAACTAGCGGGGAACACCGGGGAGCTGTTTTTT.

This clonotype has more than one count but fewer than ten. V usage is TRBV14 and J usage is TRBJ2-7; D is uncertain. The CDR3 spans 13 residues. V lost 1 base to trimming and J lost 1 base, with 5 bases between them. Germline V gives CDR1 SGHDN, CDR2 FVKESK. CDR3 in DNA: TGTGCCAGCAGCCAAGTAAGGTCCTACGAGCAGTACTTC. Encoded protein: CASSQVRSYEQYF.

This clonotype was seen many times. The chain links TRBV2 to TRBJ2-2; D unclear. The CDR3 totals 11 residues. V was trimmed by 9 bases and J by 6 bases, leaving 8 bases between them. The germline CDR1 and CDR2 sequences are SNHLY and FYNNEI. CDR3 residues: CASYFSGELFF. The CDR3 coding sequence is TGTGCCAGTTACTTCTCCGGGGAGCTGTTTTTT.

This chain joins TRBV10-3 and TRBJ1-2; D uncertain. This CDR3 has 12 amino acids. Germline lookup yields CDR1 ENHRY and CDR2 SYGVKD. Trimming removed 10 bases at V and 4 bases at J, with 13 bases between. The CDR3 sequence: CASGSGGYGYTF. CDR3 bases: TGTGCCAGCGGGTCCGGCGGCTATGGCTACACCTTC.

This clonotype was counted at least ten times. The rearrangement joins TRBV6-6 to TRBJ2-5; either TRBD1 or TRBD2 may supply D (6 bases each). Germline V gene sequence: CDR1 MNHNY, CDR2 SVGAGI (reference sequence). The CDR3 is 15 amino acids. Trimming took 0 bases from V and 4 from J, leaving 12 bases between them. Here the CDR3 reads CASSYSTKGGETQYF. CDR3 sequence (DNA): TGTGCCAGCAGTTACTCTACGAAGGGGGGAGAGACCCAGTACTTC.